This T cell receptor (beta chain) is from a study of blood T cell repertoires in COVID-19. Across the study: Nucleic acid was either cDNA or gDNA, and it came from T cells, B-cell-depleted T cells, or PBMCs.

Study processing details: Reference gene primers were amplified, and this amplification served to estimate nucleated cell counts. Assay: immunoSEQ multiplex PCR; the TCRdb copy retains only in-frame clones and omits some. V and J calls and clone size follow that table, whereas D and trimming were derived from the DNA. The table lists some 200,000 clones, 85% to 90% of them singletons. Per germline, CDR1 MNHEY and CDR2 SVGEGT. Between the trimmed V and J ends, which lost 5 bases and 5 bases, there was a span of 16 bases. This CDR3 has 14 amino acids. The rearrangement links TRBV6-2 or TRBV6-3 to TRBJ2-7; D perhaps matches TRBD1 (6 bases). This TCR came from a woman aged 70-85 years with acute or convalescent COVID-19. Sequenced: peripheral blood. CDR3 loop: CASSGSGRGHEQYF. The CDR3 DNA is TGTGCCAGCAGTGGATCTGGCAGGGGCCACGAGCAGTACTTC.